This T cell receptor beta chain was obtained from a study of identical twins. TCRdb re-derived calls from the 5' RACE reads in MiXCR, one entry per CDR3 protein. The sample includes hundreds of thousands of distinct CDR3 sequences, 7.5% of them seen just once. There are a few counts of this clonotype. Antigen: not known. Study-level findings and limits: Cord blood's abundant beta clonotypes had fewer insertions, unlike memory repertoires.

The data were also submitted as part of a second study, on yellow fever vaccine responses in identical twins. This second study says: A vaccine T cell response that seemed partly convergent and partly personalized was reported in twins.

Material for sequencing was memory (CD45RO+) T cells sorted from blood. This receptor was identified in a woman between 18 and 29 years old in good health.

The CDR3 sequence: CASSLGVAANTGELFF. The DNA for the CDR3 is TGTGCCAGCAGCTTAGGAGTAGCGGCGAACACCGGGGAGCTGTTTTTT. The rearrangement joins TRBV7-6 to TRBJ2-2; TRBD2 might be the D (6 bases). This CDR3 region has 16 residues. Germline V lookup: CDR1 SGHVS, CDR2 FNYEAQ. The V end was cut by 1 base, the J end by 0 bases, with 9 bases between.